This T cell receptor (beta chain) was obtained from a study of cytomegalovirus exposure and HLA in healthy donors. PCR amplification relied on 60 Vbeta primers (plus 13 Jbeta primers). Assay used: immunoSEQ multiplex PCR; TCRdb lists only in-frame clones, some missing. The table includes 130,000 to 150,000 clones, around 78% detected once. CDR3 length equals 12 residues. Germline CDR1 is SGHRS and CDR2 is YFSETQ. J gave up 5 bases and V 7 bases, and 6 bases lay outside the gene matches. Sequences were obtained from PBMCs. The J gene is TRBJ2-7, the V gene TRBV5-1; 7 nucleotides agree with TRBD1. This receptor was identified in a male donor in good health and CMV-seronegative. CDR3 bases: TGCGCCAGCGGTCTGCAGGGGGACGAGCAGTACTTC. Translating gives CASGLQGDEQYF. Full variable domain (missing parts from reference TRBV5-1 and TRBJ2-7): KAGVTQTPRYLIKTRGQQVTLSCSPISGHRSVSWYQQTPGQGLQFLFEYFSETQRNKGNFPGRFSGRQFSNSRSEMNVSTLELGDSALYLCASGLQGDEQYFGPGTRLTVT.